Described below is a single T cell receptor (beta chain) sequence and its context. Germline-derived CDR1 and CDR2 are MDHEN and SYDVKM. J lost 1 base, V lost 11 bases, and 11 bases had no gene match. This CDR3 region has 17 residues. This sample was taken from a study of lymphopenia after photon versus proton radiotherapy. Profiled with immunoSEQ multiplex PCR; TCRdb holds only in-frame clones, not every one. Of around 26,000 clones listed, roughly 80% are singletons. The rearrangement joins TRBV28 to TRBJ2-3, with 14 bases fitting TRBD2. This TCR derives from a woman between 70 and 85 years old with pancreatic cancer. The sample was peripheral blood, taken from a patient treated with proton-based radiotherapy. The DNA of the CDR3 is TGTGCCTCCTACGGACTAGCGGGAGGTTGGGGCACAGATACGCAGTATTTT. Its protein product is CASYGLAGGWGTDTQYF.